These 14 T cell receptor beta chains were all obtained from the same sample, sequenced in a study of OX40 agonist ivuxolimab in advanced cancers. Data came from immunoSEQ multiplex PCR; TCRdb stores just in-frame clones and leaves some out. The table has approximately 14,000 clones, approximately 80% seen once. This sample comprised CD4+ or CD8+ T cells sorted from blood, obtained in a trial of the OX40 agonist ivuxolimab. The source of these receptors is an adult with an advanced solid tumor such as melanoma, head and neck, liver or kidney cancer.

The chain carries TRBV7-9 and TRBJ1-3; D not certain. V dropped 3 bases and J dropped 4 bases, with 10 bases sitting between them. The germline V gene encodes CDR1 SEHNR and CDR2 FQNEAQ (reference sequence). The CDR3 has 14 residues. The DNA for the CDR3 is TGTGCCAGCAGCTTTGCGGGCGACGGAAACACCATATATTTT. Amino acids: CASSFAGDGNTIYF.

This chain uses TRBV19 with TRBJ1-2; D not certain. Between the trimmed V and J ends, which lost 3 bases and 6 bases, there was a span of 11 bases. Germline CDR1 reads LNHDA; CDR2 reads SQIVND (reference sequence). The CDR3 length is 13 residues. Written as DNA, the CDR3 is TGTGCCAGTAGTATTGTAAAGGGAGATGGCTACACCTTC. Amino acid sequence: CASSIVKGDGYTF.

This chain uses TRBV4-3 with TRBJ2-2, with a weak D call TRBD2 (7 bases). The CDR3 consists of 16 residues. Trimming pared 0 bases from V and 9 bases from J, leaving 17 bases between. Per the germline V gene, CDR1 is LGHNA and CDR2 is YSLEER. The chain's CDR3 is CASSQERGAQIRELFF. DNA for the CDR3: TGCGCCAGCAGCCAAGAACGGGGGGCTCAGATTAGGGAGCTGTTTTTT.

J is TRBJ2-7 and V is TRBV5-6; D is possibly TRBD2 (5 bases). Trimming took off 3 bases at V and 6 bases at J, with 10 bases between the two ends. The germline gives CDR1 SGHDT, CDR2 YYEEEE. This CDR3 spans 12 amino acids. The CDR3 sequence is CASSSGVLEQYF. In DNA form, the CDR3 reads TGTGCCAGCAGCTCCGGGGTCCTCGAGCAGTACTTC.

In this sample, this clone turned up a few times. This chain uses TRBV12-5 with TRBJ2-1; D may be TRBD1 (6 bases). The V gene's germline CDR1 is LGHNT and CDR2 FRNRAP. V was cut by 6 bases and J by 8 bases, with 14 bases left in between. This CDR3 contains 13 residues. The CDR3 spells CASGNRVSDEQFF. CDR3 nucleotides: TGTGCTAGTGGCAACAGGGTTTCCGATGAGCAGTTCTTC.

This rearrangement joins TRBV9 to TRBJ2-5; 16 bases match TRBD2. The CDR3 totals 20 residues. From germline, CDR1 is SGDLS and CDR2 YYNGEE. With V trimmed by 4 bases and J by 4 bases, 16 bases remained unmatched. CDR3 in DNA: TGTGCCAGCAGCCTTCCGCGGGGACTAGCGGGGGGGATCCTCCCAGAGACCCAGTACTTC. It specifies CASSLPRGLAGGILPETQYF.

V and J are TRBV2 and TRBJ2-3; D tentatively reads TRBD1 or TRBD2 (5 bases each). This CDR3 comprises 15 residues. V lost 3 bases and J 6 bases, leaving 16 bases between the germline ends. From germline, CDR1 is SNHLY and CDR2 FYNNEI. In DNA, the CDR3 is TGTGCCAGCAGTGACTTCGCCAGGGAGAGCGATACGCAGTATTTT. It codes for CASSDFARESDTQYF.

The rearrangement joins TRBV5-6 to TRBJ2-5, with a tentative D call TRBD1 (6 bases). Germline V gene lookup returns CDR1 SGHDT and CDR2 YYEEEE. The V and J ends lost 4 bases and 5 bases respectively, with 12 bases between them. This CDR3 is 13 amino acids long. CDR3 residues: CASSGDMFETQYF. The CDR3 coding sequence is TGTGCCAGCAGCGGGGACATGTTCGAGACCCAGTACTTC.

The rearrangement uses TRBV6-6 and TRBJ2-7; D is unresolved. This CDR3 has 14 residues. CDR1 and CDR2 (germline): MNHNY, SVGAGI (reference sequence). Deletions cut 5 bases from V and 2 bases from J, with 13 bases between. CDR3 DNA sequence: TGTGCCAGCAGTCCCCGACCGTCCGCCTACGAGCAGTACTTC. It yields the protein CASSPRPSAYEQYF.

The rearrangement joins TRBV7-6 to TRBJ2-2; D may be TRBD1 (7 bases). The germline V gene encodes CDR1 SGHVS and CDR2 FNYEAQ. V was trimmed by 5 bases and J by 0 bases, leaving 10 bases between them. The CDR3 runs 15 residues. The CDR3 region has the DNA TGTGCCAGCAGCGGCGGGACAGCGAACACCGGGGAGCTGTTTTTT. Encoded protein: CASSGGTANTGELFF. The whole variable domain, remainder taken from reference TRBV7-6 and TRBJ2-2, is GAGVSQSPRYKVTKRGQDVALRCDPISGHVSLYWYRQALGQGPEFLTYFNYEAQQDKSGLPNDRFSAERPEGSISTLTIQRTEQRDSAMYRCASSGGTANTGELFFGEGSRLTVL.

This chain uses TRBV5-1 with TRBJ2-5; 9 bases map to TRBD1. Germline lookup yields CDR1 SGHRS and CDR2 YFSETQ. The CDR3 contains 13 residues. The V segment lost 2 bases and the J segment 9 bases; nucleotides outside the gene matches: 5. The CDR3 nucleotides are TGCGCCAGCAGCTTCCGGGACAGGGATTCCCAGTACTTC. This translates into CASSFRDRDSQYF. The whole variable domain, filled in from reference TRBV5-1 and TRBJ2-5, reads KAGVTQTPRYLIKTRGQQVTLSCSPISGHRSVSWYQQTPGQGLQFLFEYFSETQRNKGNFPGRFSGRQFSNSRSEMNVSTLELGDSALYLCASSFRDRDSQYFGPGTRLLVL.

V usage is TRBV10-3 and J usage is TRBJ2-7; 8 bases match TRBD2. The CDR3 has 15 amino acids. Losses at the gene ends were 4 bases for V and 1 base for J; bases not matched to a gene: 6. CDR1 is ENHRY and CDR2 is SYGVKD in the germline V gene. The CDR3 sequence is CAISGSASGSYEQYF. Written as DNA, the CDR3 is TGTGCCATCAGTGGCTCGGCTAGCGGGTCCTACGAGCAGTACTTC.

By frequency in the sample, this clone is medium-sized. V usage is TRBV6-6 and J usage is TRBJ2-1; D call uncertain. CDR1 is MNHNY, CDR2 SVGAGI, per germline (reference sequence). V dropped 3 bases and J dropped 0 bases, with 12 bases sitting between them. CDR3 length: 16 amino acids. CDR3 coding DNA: TGTGCCAGCAGTTATCCGACCGCACCCTCCTACAATGAGCAGTTCTTC. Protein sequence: CASSYPTAPSYNEQFF.

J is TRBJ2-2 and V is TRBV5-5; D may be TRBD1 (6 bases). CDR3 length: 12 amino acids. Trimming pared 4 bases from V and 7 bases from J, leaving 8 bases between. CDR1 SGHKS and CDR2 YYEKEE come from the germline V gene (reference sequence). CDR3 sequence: CASSQGSGELFF. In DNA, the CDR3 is TGTGCCAGCAGCCAGGGGAGCGGGGAGCTGTTTTTT.